These 15 T cell receptor beta chains came from one sample sequenced in a study of cytomegalovirus exposure and HLA in healthy donors. A multiplex PCR was run with 60 Vbeta primers and 13 Jbeta primers. Generated by immunoSEQ multiplex PCR, the TCRdb table keeps only in-frame clones and is missing some. The sample consists of roughly 280,000 clones, around 66% of them appearing once. The sequenced material came from PBMCs. Receptor source: a female donor in good health and CMV-seronegative.

CDR3: CSARTLNEQYF. DNA for the CDR3: TGCAGTGCTAGAACTCTGAACGAGCAGTACTTC. The genes are TRBV20-1 and TRBJ2-7; D uncertain. The CDR3 sequence is 11 residues long. V was pared by 2 bases and J by 5 bases, with 7 bases between. Looked up from germline, CDR1 is DFQATT and CDR2 is SNEGSKA (reference sequence).

The chain links TRBV11-3 to TRBJ1-1, with D uncertain. This CDR3 has 13 residues. The germline gives CDR1 SGHNT, CDR2 YENEEA. Trimming removed 5 bases from V and 2 bases from J, with 9 bases in between. CDR3 coding DNA: TGTGCCAGCAGCCTATACCTCAACACTGAAGCTTTCTTT. Amino acid sequence: CASSLYLNTEAFF.

The genes are TRBV7-9 and TRBJ2-1, with D possibly being TRBD2 (6 bases). V lost 5 bases, J lost 6 bases, and 20 bases lay in between. CDR1 is SEHNR, CDR2 FQNEAQ, per germline (reference sequence). This CDR3 spans 16 amino acids. The CDR3 reads CASSPDGGADFNEQFF. In nucleotides, the CDR3 is TGTGCCAGCAGCCCGGACGGAGGGGCGGATTTCAATGAGCAGTTCTTC.

Points on this clone: An end of the junction differs from the germline gene, which may be a read error. The chain combines TRBV7-9 with TRBJ2-6; tentatively, D is TRBD2 (5 bases). CDR1 SEHNR and CDR2 FQNEAQ come from the germline V gene (reference sequence). This CDR3 has 18 residues. CDR3 in amino acids: CSSSSGVKKGTGANVLTF. The CDR3 nucleotides are TGTTCCAGCAGCTCCGGGGTCAAAAAGGGAACTGGGGCCAACGTCCTGACTTTC.

The chain combines TRBV28 with TRBJ2-1; unclear D gene. V shed 2 bases and J shed 7 bases, with 6 bases lying between them. The CDR3 consists of 12 residues. Germline loops: CDR1 MDHEN, CDR2 SYDVKM. CDR3 DNA sequence: TGTGCCAGCAGTTTAGAGTGGAATGAGCAGTTCTTC. It yields the protein CASSLEWNEQFF.

This chain links TRBV18 with TRBJ2-1; tentatively, D is TRBD2 (6 bases). Per germline, CDR1 KGHSH and CDR2 LQKENI. There are 15 residues in the CDR3. V lost 4 bases and J 10 bases, leaving 20 bases between the germline ends. CDR3 sequence (DNA): TGTGCCAGCTCACGCCCGGGAGTTCTGATTGGGGAGCAGTTCTTC. It codes for CASSRPGVLIGEQFF.

The chain is built from TRBV28 and TRBJ1-2, with TRBD1 identical over 7 bases. Germline V lookup: CDR1 MDHEN, CDR2 SYDVKM. V trimming: 3 bases; J trimming: 4 bases; junction bases outside the gene matches: 8. The CDR3 has 15 amino acids. Here the CDR3 reads CASSLHTTGPYGYTF. The CDR3, as DNA: TGTGCCAGCAGTTTGCATACGACAGGGCCCTATGGCTACACCTTC.

This clone has only a few counts. The chain combines TRBV12-5 with TRBJ2-3; the match to TRBD2 covers 10 bases. The CDR3 loop spans 16 amino acids. Germline V gene lookup returns CDR1 LGHNT and CDR2 FRNRAP. The J segment lost 4 bases and the V segment lost 7 bases, leaving 11 bases of the junction unmatched. The chain's CDR3 is CASDPSGSGYADTQYF. In DNA form, the CDR3 reads TGTGCTAGTGACCCTAGCGGGAGCGGGTATGCAGATACGCAGTATTTT.

The V call is TRBV30, the J call TRBJ2-7; possible D gene TRBD2, 6 bases. Trimming cost V 1 base and J 5 bases, with 9 bases left between them. CDR1 GTSNPN and CDR2 SVGIG come from the germline V gene (reference sequence). The CDR3 runs 12 residues. Here the CDR3 DNA reads TGTGCCTGGAGTGCCCGGGGGAACGAGCAGTACTTC. It translates to CAWSARGNEQYF.

This sequence joins TRBV25-1 and TRBJ1-1, with 9 bases that match TRBD1. This CDR3 is built from 13 residues. The ends lost 4 bases at V and 7 bases at J; junction bases unmatched: 4. The germline gives CDR1 MGHDK, CDR2 SYGVNS. The CDR3 DNA sequence: TGTGCCAGCAGTGGACAGGGGGATCTTGAAGCTTTCTTT. It codes for CASSGQGDLEAFF.

The J gene is TRBJ1-4, the V gene TRBV4-1, with D possibly TRBD1 on 5 matching bases. The CDR3 has 15 residues. Trimming pared 1 base from V and 0 bases from J, leaving 6 bases between. Germline CDR1 MGHRA, CDR2 YSYEKL. CDR3 DNA sequence: TGCGCCAGCAGCCAAGTCAGGGCAACTAATGAAAAACTGTTTTTT. It encodes CASSQVRATNEKLFF.

The chain couples TRBV27 to TRBJ2-5; no firm D call. The last part of the DNA fits TRBJ2-7 better; the J call may be wrong. The CDR3 is 11 residues long. Germline CDR1 and CDR2: MNHEY and SMNVEV (reference sequence). The CDR3 is CASSSSYEQYF. CDR3 sequence (DNA): TGTGCCAGCAGCTCATCCTACGAGCAGTACTTC.

The chain has TRBV28 and TRBJ1-2; D is perhaps TRBD1 (5 bases). CDR3 size: 13 residues. Germline CDR1 and CDR2: MDHEN and SYDVKM. The germline V and J ends were trimmed by 8 bases and 2 bases, with 12 bases remaining between them. The CDR3 bases are TGTGCCAGCGCGGGGGGGTTAAACTATGGCTACACCTTC. Amino acids: CASAGGLNYGYTF.

The table lists this clone with a count of one. This chain uses TRBV5-1 with TRBJ1-1; D is possibly TRBD1 (5 bases). This CDR3 is built from 14 residues. CDR1 and CDR2 (germline): SGHRS, YFSETQ. Trimming left V 0 bases short and J 4 bases short, with 10 bases between. CDR3 sequence: CASSLDTGTTEAFF. In DNA form, the CDR3 reads TGCGCCAGCAGCTTGGATACAGGAACCACTGAAGCTTTCTTT.

The rearrangement links TRBV7-8 to TRBJ2-3; 7 bases are shared with TRBD1. This CDR3 has 16 residues. CDR1 and CDR2 from the germline V gene are SGHVS and FQNEAQ. With 5 bases clipped from V and 2 bases from J, the junction kept 10 bases outside the gene matches. The CDR3 here is CASSDTPGQITDTQYF. CDR3 bases: TGTGCCAGCAGCGACACCCCGGGACAGATCACAGATACGCAGTATTTT.